This TCR beta chain was profiled in a study of T cell changes during pregnancy in multiple sclerosis. Profiling relied on immunoSEQ multiplex PCR, and the TCRdb table lists in-frame clones only, not all of them. The table has roughly 93,000 clones, 75% to 95% seen once. The TCR was taken from a female donor with multiple sclerosis, enrolled in a pregnancy study. The starting material was peripheral blood, obtained before pregnancy.

The CDR3 spells CASSTRWTAYNEQFF. The CDR3 DNA is TGTGCCAGCAGCACACGCTGGACAGCCTACAATGAGCAGTTCTTC. V is TRBV28 and J is TRBJ2-1; TRBD1 is a possible D gene (6 bases). The CDR3 length is 15 residues. Trimming removed 6 bases at V and 2 bases at J, with 14 bases between. The germline gives CDR1 MDHEN, CDR2 SYDVKM.